The 9 T cell receptor beta chains listed next were all sequenced from one sample in a study of blood T cell repertoires in COVID-19. Produced via immunoSEQ multiplex PCR; TCRdb's table is partial and in-frame only. The sample has approximately 90,000 clones; more than 60% are singletons. Sequencing was done on a sample of peripheral blood. These receptors came from a human donor in a cohort sampled during active COVID-19.

The chain joins TRBV11-2 to TRBJ2-4, with 15 bases identical to TRBD2. The CDR3 consists of 15 residues. The J segment lost 7 bases and the V segment lost 3 bases, leaving 1 base of the junction unmatched. Germline V gene sequence: CDR1 SGHAT, CDR2 FQNNGV. CDR3 in DNA: TGTGCCAGCAGCTTCGGGACTAGCGGGAGGAACATTCAGTACTTC. Translation: CASSFGTSGRNIQYF.

V and J are TRBV5-1 and TRBJ2-5; 10 nucleotides agree with TRBD2. The CDR3 runs 15 residues. The V gene end was trimmed by 5 bases and the J gene end by 5 bases; junction bases not matched to a gene: 9. CDR1 is SGHRS, CDR2 YFSETQ, per germline. The CDR3 DNA reads as TGCGCCAGCAGATCAGGGGCTAGCGGGAGTGAGACCCAGTACTTC. Encoded protein: CASRSGASGSETQYF.

This chain connects TRBV12-3 or TRBV12-4 to TRBJ2-5; 7 bases line up with TRBD2. Trimming removed 5 bases from V and 5 bases from J; junction bases left unmatched: 5. CDR3 length: 13 residues. CDR3 region: CASSPGLGETQYF. Written as DNA, the CDR3 is TGTGCCAGCAGTCCAGGACTAGGGGAGACCCAGTACTTC.

This clone has only a few counts. V usage is TRBV5-4 and J usage is TRBJ2-1; 13 positions match TRBD2. V dropped 4 bases and J dropped 7; count of bases not matched to a gene: 5. CDR1 SGHNT and CDR2 YYREEE come from the germline V gene (reference sequence). The CDR3 runs 15 residues. In nucleotides, the CDR3 is TGTGCCAGCAGCCGGACTAGCGGGAGATTTAATGAGCAGTTCTTC. Amino acids: CASSRTSGRFNEQFF.

V gene TRBV7-2 combines with J gene TRBJ2-7; D not certain. V lost 1 base, J lost 2 bases, and 15 bases lay in between. The CDR3 spans 16 residues. From germline, CDR1 is SGHTA and CDR2 FQGNSA. The CDR3 DNA follows: TGTGCCAGCAGCTTAGGTACTGGCGGTCGACCCTACGAGCAGTACTTC. Translated: CASSLGTGGRPYEQYF. The full variable domain, with the rest looked up from reference TRBV7-2 and TRBJ2-7, is GAGVSQSPSNKVTEKGKDVELRCDPISGHTALYWYRQSLGQGLEFLIYFQGNSAPDKSGLPSDRFSAERTGGSVSTLTIQRTQQEDSAVYLCASSLGTGGRPYEQYFGPGTRLTVT.

The genes are TRBV28 and TRBJ1-4; TRBD1 might be the D (6 bases). The germline CDR1 and CDR2 sequences are MDHEN and SYDVKM. Trimming removed 8 bases from V and 7 bases from J, with 17 bases in between. This CDR3 region has 14 residues. CDR3 in DNA: TGTGCCAGCTCCGGGGGGGCCCGTGTTGAAAAACTGTTTTTT. This gives the protein CASSGGARVEKLFF. The whole variable domain, remainder taken from reference TRBV28 and TRBJ1-4, is DVKVTQSSRYLVKRTGEKVFLECVQDMDHENMFWYRQDPGLGLRLIYFSYDVKMKEKGDIPEGYSVSREKKERFSLILESASTNQTSMYLCASSGGARVEKLFFGSGTQLSVL.

This clone occurred a few times. This chain connects TRBV28 to TRBJ2-5, with D possibly TRBD1 on 5 matching bases. This CDR3 is built from 13 residues. Germline loops: CDR1 MDHEN, CDR2 SYDVKM. In nucleotides, the CDR3 is TGTGCGGCCAATGGCCCAAGGGGAGAGACCCAGTACTTC. Its translation: CAANGPRGETQYF.

The chain employs TRBV7-9 and TRBJ2-2; 9 bases match TRBD1. Germline lookup yields CDR1 SEHNR and CDR2 FQNEAQ (reference sequence). The CDR3 has 16 amino acids. V dropped 5 bases and J dropped 6; count of bases not matched to a gene: 10. The CDR3 sequence is CASSPRDRDKAGELFF. The CDR3, as DNA: TGTGCCAGCAGCCCCCGGGACAGGGATAAAGCCGGGGAGCTGTTTTTT.

The V call is TRBV9, the J call TRBJ2-7; tentatively, D is TRBD2 (6 bases). Germline V gives CDR1 SGDLS, CDR2 YYNGEE. This CDR3 region has 14 residues. The V and J ends lost 2 bases and 3 bases respectively, with 12 bases between them. CDR3 sequence (DNA): TGTGCCAGCAGCGTCACCGCCGGGAGCTACGAGCAGTACTTC. This encodes CASSVTAGSYEQYF.